The next 14 T cell receptor beta chains were all read from a single sample in a study of T cell responses to AZD1222 COVID-19 vaccine. Sequencing used immunoSEQ multiplex PCR; TCRdb keeps in-frame clones, though not all of them. This sample has 200,000 to 250,000 clones, with approximately 94% found just once. The source material was peripheral blood, sampled 28 days after the second dose of the MenACWY control vaccine. The source of these receptors is an adult who received the MenACWY meningococcal vaccine as a control.

The V gene is TRBV2, the J gene TRBJ1-6; the match to TRBD1 covers 7 bases. Losses at the gene ends were 2 bases for V and 0 bases for J; bases not matched to a gene: 10. Germline lookup yields CDR1 SNHLY and CDR2 FYNNEI. The CDR3 length is 19 residues. The CDR3 sequence is CASSEQGGGGSSYNSPLHF. CDR3 bases: TGTGCCAGCAGTGAACAAGGGGGCGGGGGCAGCTCCTATAATTCACCCCTCCACTTT.

The chain employs TRBV6-1 and TRBJ2-5, with D maybe TRBD2 (5 bases). CDR3 length: 14 residues. Germline V gene lookup returns CDR1 MNHNS and CDR2 SASEGT. V lost 2 bases, J lost 5 bases, and 12 bases lay in between. CDR3 sequence reads: CASSEIWGAETQYF. The CDR3 DNA is TGTGCCAGCAGTGAAATTTGGGGAGCGGAGACCCAGTACTTC.

V is TRBV7-9 and J is TRBJ1-3; D unclear. V was clipped by 5 bases and J by 0 bases, with 11 bases between them. This CDR3 spans 15 amino acids. Germline CDR1 reads SEHNR; CDR2 reads FQNEAQ (reference sequence). CDR3 DNA sequence: TGTGCCAGCAGCCGCCCGGTAACCTCTGGAAACACCATATATTTT. Translation: CASSRPVTSGNTIYF.

The V gene is TRBV5-6, the J gene TRBJ2-7; D possibly corresponds to TRBD2 (5 bases). The germline V gene has CDR1 SGHDT and CDR2 YYEEEE. Trimming cost V 3 bases and J 5 bases, with 18 bases left between them. This CDR3 contains 15 residues. In DNA form, the CDR3 reads TGTGCCAGCAGCTCCCAGAATAACGGAGGAAACGAGCAGTACTTC. It translates to CASSSQNNGGNEQYF. The full variable domain, rest sourced from reference TRBV5-6 and TRBJ2-7, is DAGVTQSPTHLIKTRGQQVTLRCSPKSGHDTVSWYQQALGQGPQFIFQYYEEEERQRGNFPDRFSGHQFPNYSSELNVNALLLGDSALYLCASSSQNNGGNEQYFGPGTRLTVT.

This chain connects TRBV19 to TRBJ2-1, with 11 bases identical to TRBD1. V gave up 6 bases and J gave up 6 bases; unmatched junction bases: 7. Per the germline V gene, CDR1 is LNHDA and CDR2 is SQIVND (reference sequence). The CDR3 extends over 15 amino acids. CDR3 protein: CASRPRDRGSNEQFF. CDR3 nucleotides: TGTGCCAGTAGACCCCGGGACAGGGGGTCCAATGAGCAGTTCTTC.

This chain joins TRBV19 and TRBJ1-5; TRBD1 matches 9 bases. The V gene end was trimmed by 4 bases and the J gene end by 5 bases; junction bases not matched to a gene: 6. Germline CDR1 is LNHDA and CDR2 is SQIVND (reference sequence). The CDR3 has 15 amino acids. DNA of the CDR3: TGTGCCAGTAGTAGGGAACAGGGGGCAGATCAGCCCCAGCATTTT. Its translation is CASSREQGADQPQHF. Looking up the rest from reference TRBV19 and TRBJ1-5 gives the full variable domain: DGGITQSPKYLFRKEGQNVTLSCEQNLNHDAMYWYRQDPGQGLRLIYYSQIVNDFQKGDIAEGYSVSREKKESFPLTVTSAQKNPTAFYLCASSREQGADQPQHFGDGTRLSIL.

The gene calls are TRBV6-5 and TRBJ1-4; D might be TRBD1 (5 bases). The V end was cut by 6 bases, the J end by 0 bases, with 8 bases between. The CDR3 has 14 amino acids. The germline CDR1 and CDR2 sequences are MNHEY and SVGAGI. CDR3 sequence reads: CASRDTTTNEKLFF. CDR3 nucleotides: TGTGCCAGCAGGGACACGACAACTAATGAAAAACTGTTTTTT.

The chain uses TRBV15 and TRBJ1-6; TRBD1 agrees at 10 bases. Germline V gives CDR1 LNHNV, CDR2 YYDKDF (reference sequence). The ends lost 0 bases at V and 9 bases at J; junction bases unmatched: 5. The CDR3 length is 16 residues. The CDR3 sequence: CATSRDEGQGRSPLHF. The CDR3 region has the DNA TGTGCCACCAGCAGAGATGAGGGACAGGGGCGTTCACCCCTCCACTTT.

The gene calls are TRBV27 and TRBJ2-7, with D possibly TRBD1 on 5 matching bases. This CDR3 is built from 14 residues. CDR1 and CDR2 from the germline V gene are MNHEY and SMNVEV (reference sequence). Trimming removed 4 bases at V and 1 base at J, with 11 bases between. The CDR3 DNA follows: TGTGCCAGCAGTTCAGGGTTGGGTTCCTACGAGCAGTACTTC. Residues: CASSSGLGSYEQYF.

J is TRBJ1-1 and V is TRBV29-1, with 7 bases that match TRBD1. Germline assignment: CDR1 SQVTM and CDR2 ANQGSEA. Trimming took 7 bases from V and 2 from J; bases not matched to a gene: 7. This CDR3 spans 13 amino acids. The CDR3 protein is CSAGRDSNTEAFF. The CDR3 nucleotides are TGCAGCGCCGGAAGGGACAGTAACACTGAAGCTTTCTTT.

This clone was observed once. The chain has TRBV4-1 and TRBJ2-5; either TRBD1 or TRBD2 may supply D (6 bases each). This CDR3 region has 13 residues. Trimming stripped 7 bases from V and 4 bases from J, with 13 bases between. Germline CDR1 reads MGHRA; CDR2 reads YSYEKL. The CDR3 bases are TGCGCCAGCAAAGGGGGGAGCGGAGAGACCCAGTACTTC. It codes for CASKGGSGETQYF.

The chain recombines TRBV2 with TRBJ1-5; D unclear. CDR1 and CDR2 from the germline V gene are SNHLY and FYNNEI. V was shortened by 6 bases and J by 0 bases, with 9 bases between the two germline ends. CDR3 length equals 14 residues. The CDR3 here is CASREYYSNQPQHF. Written as DNA, the CDR3 is TGTGCCAGCAGGGAATATTATAGCAATCAGCCCCAGCATTTT.

A single count supports this clone. The chain combines TRBV29-1 with TRBJ1-2, with 11 bases fitting TRBD1. CDR3 size: 13 residues. The ends lost 5 bases at V and 6 bases at J; junction bases unmatched: 5. The germline CDR1 and CDR2 sequences are SQVTM and ANQGSEA. The DNA of the CDR3 is TGCAGCGTTTGGACAGGGGGCGAGGATGGCTACACCTTC. Its protein product is CSVWTGGEDGYTF.

The chain joins TRBV5-1 to TRBJ1-1; D unclear. Germline CDR1 is SGHRS and CDR2 is YFSETQ. The CDR3 runs to 13 residues. Trimming removed 1 base at V and 1 base at J, with 5 bases between. The CDR3 bases are TGCGCCAGCAGCTTGTCCGCGAACACTGAAGCTTTCTTT. Translating gives CASSLSANTEAFF.